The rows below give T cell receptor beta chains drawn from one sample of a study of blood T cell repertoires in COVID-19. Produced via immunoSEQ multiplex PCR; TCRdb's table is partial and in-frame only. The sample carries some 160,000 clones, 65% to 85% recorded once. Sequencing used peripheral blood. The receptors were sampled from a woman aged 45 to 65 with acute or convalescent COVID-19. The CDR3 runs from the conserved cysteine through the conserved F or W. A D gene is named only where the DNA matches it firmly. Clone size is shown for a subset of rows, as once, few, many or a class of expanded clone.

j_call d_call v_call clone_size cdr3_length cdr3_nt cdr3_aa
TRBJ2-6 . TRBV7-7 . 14 TGTGCCATTGAAACAGGGTCTGGGGCCAACGTCCTGACTTTC CAIETGSGANVLTF
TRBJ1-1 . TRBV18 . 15 TGTGCCAGCTCAGGGGGGGCAGGCCCGAACACTGAAGCTTTCTTT CASSGGAGPNTEAFF
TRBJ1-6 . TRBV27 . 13 TGTGCCAGCAGTTTGTCCGGGGTCTCACCCCTCCACTTT CASSLSGVSPLHF
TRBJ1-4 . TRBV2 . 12 TGTGCCAGCGGGGAGATCCTTGTAAAACTGTTTTTT CASGEILVKLFF
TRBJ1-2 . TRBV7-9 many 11 TGTGCCAGCAGCGCCGACTATGGGTTTACCTTC CASSADYGFTF
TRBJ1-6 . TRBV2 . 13 TGTGCCAGCAGTGGGGAGTTGTCTTCACCCCTCCACTTT CASSGELSSPLHF
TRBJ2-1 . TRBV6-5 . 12 TGTGCCAGCAGTTCAAACTACAATGAGCAGTTCTTC CASSSNYNEQFF
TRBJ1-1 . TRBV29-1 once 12 TGCAGCGTTGATAGCGCGAACACTGAAGCTTTCTTT CSVDSANTEAFF
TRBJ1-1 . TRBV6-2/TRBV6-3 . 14 TGTGCCAGCAGTTACCGTGGTAGCGGACCTGAAGCTTTCTTT CASSYRGSGPEAFF
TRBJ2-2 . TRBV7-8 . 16 TGTGCCAGCAGCTTAGCTGGGCTAGGGGCCACCGGGGAGCTGTTTTTT CASSLAGLGATGELFF
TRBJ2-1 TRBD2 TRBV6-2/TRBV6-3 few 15 TGTGCCAGCAGTTCAACGACTAGCGGGGGAAATGAGCAGTTCTTC CASSSTTSGGNEQFF
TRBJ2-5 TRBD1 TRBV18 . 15 TGTGCCAGCTCACCACGGACAGGGGAAAGGGAGACCCAGTACTTC CASSPRTGERETQYF
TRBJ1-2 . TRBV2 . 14 TGTGCCAGCAGTGTGGGGCTGGGGGCTTATGGCTACACCTTC CASSVGLGAYGYTF
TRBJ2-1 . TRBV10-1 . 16 TGCGCCAGCATAAGCCTCCCGCCGTTTCGATACAATGAGCAGTTCTTC CASISLPPFRYNEQFF
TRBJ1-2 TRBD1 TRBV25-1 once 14 TGTGCCAGCAGTGTGGGACAGGGTGACTATGGCTACACCTTC CASSVGQGDYGYTF
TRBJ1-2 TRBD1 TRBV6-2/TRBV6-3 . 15 TGTGCCAGCAGTTACGGAGGGACAGGGAACTATGGCTACACCTTC CASSYGGTGNYGYTF
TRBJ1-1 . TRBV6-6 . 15 TGTGCCAGCAGCCTGTACAGCCTCATGAACACTGAAGCTTTCTTT CASSLYSLMNTEAFF
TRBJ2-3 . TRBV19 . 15 TGTGCCAGTAGTTCCCGAGAAGGGGCCCAAGATACGCAGTATTTT CASSSREGAQDTQYF
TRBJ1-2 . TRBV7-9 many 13 TGTGCCAGCAGCGTTAGCGGGAGTCATGGCTACACCTTC CASSVSGSHGYTF
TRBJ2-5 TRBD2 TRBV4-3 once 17 TGCGCCAGCAGCCAAGGGGCTAGCGGGGGCTTTCTGGAGACCCAGTACTTC CASSQGASGGFLETQYF
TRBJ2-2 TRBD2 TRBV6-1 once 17 TGTGCCAGCAGGGAATTTATGGGGGGGTTTGACACCGGGGAGCTGTTTTTT CASREFMGGFDTGELFF
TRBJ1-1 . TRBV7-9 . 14 TGTGCCAGCAGCATTTCCAGTGAGGACACTGAAGCTTTCTTT CASSISSEDTEAFF